This T cell receptor (beta chain) is drawn from a study of beta chain features in type 1 diabetes. Points from the study as a whole: Diminished insertions and augmented deletions at VDJ junctions characterized type 1 diabetes patients.

Isolated RNA was reverse transcribed in full, so expressed TCRB transcripts were sequenced. The repertoire was sequenced with immunoSEQ multiplex PCR; TCRdb's copy has only in-frame clones and lacks some. The sample contains around 280,000 clones, 7.5% to 9.5% of which appear only once. V was shortened by 9 bases and J by 1 base, with 3 bases between the two germline ends. CDR1 is MNHNY, CDR2 SVGAGI, per germline (reference sequence). The CDR3 length is 10 residues. This clone appeared a few times. Its antigen remains unknown. The receptor was isolated from a woman aged 18-29 years in good health. V gene TRBV6-6 combines with J gene TRBJ1-1; D remains ambiguous. The sample comprised central memory CD4+ T cells from blood. The CDR3 here is CASRNTEAFF. The CDR3 DNA sequence: TGTGCCAGTAGGAACACTGAAGCTTTCTTT.